The 29 T cell receptor beta chains reported below all come from one sample, sequenced in a study of CD8 T cells in ankylosing spondylitis. These TCRs' antigens remain unknown. Each CDR3 protein is one row after TCRdb ran MiXCR on the 5' RACE reads. The table includes roughly 370,000 distinct CDR3 sequences, 20% to 25% detected once. Study-wide results and limits: Characteristic of ankylosing spondylitis blood, it appeared, was a TCR beta motif comprising about eight highly homologous variants.

What was sequenced was blood, either unsorted or a sorted T cell fraction (not recorded which). The receptors stem from a male donor with ankylosing spondylitis.

The chain combines TRBV5-5 with TRBJ2-2, with unresolved D. V lost 5 bases and J lost 4, with 18 bases in between. The germline gives CDR1 SGHKS, CDR2 YYEKEE (reference sequence). The CDR3 runs 16 residues. The CDR3 nucleotides read TGTGCCAGCAGGGGGTGGGTCACCTCAGGCACCGGGGAGCTGTTTTTT. Its protein product is CASRGWVTSGTGELFF.

The V and J genes are TRBV7-6 and TRBJ2-4; no definite D call. The V gene's germline CDR1 is SGHVS and CDR2 FNYEAQ. The CDR3 has 13 amino acids. Trimming cost V 1 base and J 8 bases, with 9 bases left between them. DNA for the CDR3: TGTGCCAGCAGCTTAGGGGCATGGGACATTCAGTACTTC. Protein: CASSLGAWDIQYF. Combining the CDR3 with reference TRBV7-6 and TRBJ2-4 gives the whole variable domain GAGVSQSPRYKVTKRGQDVALRCDPISGHVSLYWYRQALGQGPEFLTYFNYEAQQDKSGLPNDRFSAERPEGSISTLTIQRTEQRDSAMYRCASSLGAWDIQYFGAGTRLSVL.

The chain is built from TRBV5-1 and TRBJ1-5; tentatively, D is TRBD1 (5 bases). In germline, CDR1 is SGHRS, CDR2 YFSETQ. CDR3 size: 14 residues. The germline V and J ends were trimmed by 0 bases and 3 bases, with 7 bases remaining between them. In DNA, the CDR3 is TGCGCCAGCAGCTTGGGACAGAACAATCAGCCCCAGCATTTT. It encodes CASSLGQNNQPQHF.

This chain joins TRBV11-3 and TRBJ2-1; 7 nucleotides match TRBD2. V dropped 0 bases and J dropped 0; count of bases not matched to a gene: 5. CDR1 SGHNT and CDR2 YENEEA come from the germline V gene. The CDR3 is made up of 17 amino acids. The chain's CDR3 is CASSLDWEGGSYNEQFF. The CDR3 region has the DNA TGTGCCAGCAGCTTAGATTGGGAGGGTGGCTCCTACAATGAGCAGTTCTTC. The full variable domain, rest sourced from reference TRBV11-3 and TRBJ2-1, is EAGVVQSPRYKIIEKKQPVAFWCNPISGHNTLYWYLQNLGQGPELLIRYENEEAVDDSQLPKDRFSAERLKGVDSTLKIQPAELGDSAVYLCASSLDWEGGSYNEQFFGPGTRLTVL.

There are a few counts of this clonotype. The CDR3 region has the DNA TGCGCCAGCAGCTTGGGGGGACAGATGAACACTGAAGCTTTCTTT. Its translation: CASSLGGQMNTEAFF. The J gene is TRBJ1-1, the V gene TRBV5-1; 7 nucleotides agree with TRBD1. V trimming: 0 bases; J trimming: 0 bases; junction bases outside the gene matches: 2. CDR1 and CDR2 (germline): SGHRS, YFSETQ. The CDR3 is made up of 15 amino acids.

The rearrangement uses TRBV20-1 and TRBJ2-5, with D perhaps matching TRBD1 or TRBD2 (5 bases each). In germline, CDR1 is DFQATT, CDR2 SNEGSKA (reference sequence). V lost 3 bases to trimming and J lost 3 bases, with 14 bases between them. The CDR3 is made up of 14 amino acids. CDR3 nucleotide sequence: TGCAGTGCTAGTCGTCCACTGGGGGAAGAGACCCAGTACTTC. Translation gives CSASRPLGEETQYF.

There are a few counts of this clonotype. This rearrangement joins TRBV29-1 to TRBJ2-5; weak D call: TRBD1 (5 bases). Germline CDR1 is SQVTM and CDR2 is ANQGSEA. Trimming pared 3 bases from V and 5 bases from J, leaving 10 bases between. The CDR3 has 12 amino acids. The CDR3 nucleotides are TGCAGCGTTGACAGGGTTGGGGAGACCCAGTACTTC. Translation: CSVDRVGETQYF. The full variable domain, with the rest looked up from reference TRBV29-1 and TRBJ2-5, is SAVISQKPSRDICQRGTSLTIQCQVDSQVTMMFWYRQQPGQSLTLIATANQGSEATYESGFVIDKFPISRPNLTFSTLTVSNMSPEDSSIYLCSVDRVGETQYFGPGTRLLVL.

This clonotype came up many times. The gene calls are TRBV28 and TRBJ2-1, with D hard to call. The CDR3 covers 13 residues. Germline V gene lookup returns CDR1 MDHEN and CDR2 SYDVKM. V was shortened by 7 bases and J by 7 bases, with 14 bases between the two germline ends. The CDR3 region has the DNA TGTGCCAGCACCTTTGGCGGCGGAAATGAGCAGTTCTTC. Amino acids: CASTFGGGNEQFF.

This clonotype was picked up a small number of times. This sequence joins TRBV24-1 and TRBJ2-5, with 9 nucleotides matching TRBD1. The CDR3 has 16 residues. The J segment lost 4 bases and the V segment lost 4 bases, leaving 9 bases of the junction unmatched. Looked up from germline, CDR1 is KGHDR and CDR2 is SFDVKD. The CDR3 nucleotides read TGTGCCACCAGTGACCCGGGACAGGGAGAAGGAGAGACCCAGTACTTC. It yields the protein CATSDPGQGEGETQYF.

The gene calls are TRBV27 and TRBJ1-5; a possible D gene is TRBD1 (5 bases). Trimming stripped 5 bases from V and 2 bases from J, with 13 bases between. This CDR3 has 15 amino acids. Looked up from germline, CDR1 is MNHEY and CDR2 is SMNVEV (reference sequence). The CDR3 is CASSPLGVGNQPQHF. For the CDR3, the DNA is TGTGCCAGCAGTCCATTGGGGGTTGGCAATCAGCCCCAGCATTTT.

In its sample, this clonotype was seen a few times. This chain links TRBV29-1 with TRBJ2-3; 10 positions match TRBD1. Trimming took 0 bases from V and 2 from J; bases not matched to a gene: 5. The germline CDR1 and CDR2 sequences are SQVTM and ANQGSEA. The CDR3 runs to 16 residues. The CDR3 sequence: CSVEDRDRGLTDTQYF. The CDR3 DNA reads as TGCAGCGTTGAAGACCGGGACAGGGGTCTCACAGATACGCAGTATTTT.

This chain connects TRBV29-1 to TRBJ1-2; D is unresolved. The germline V gene encodes CDR1 SQVTM and CDR2 ANQGSEA. The V gene lost 3 bases and the J gene lost 8 bases, with 13 bases spanning the gap. The CDR3 runs 12 residues. The CDR3 bases are TGCAGCGTTGAGCCAGCGGAGGGCGGCTACACCTTC. It encodes CSVEPAEGGYTF.

This clonotype came up a few times. This chain links TRBV14 with TRBJ1-4; tentative D call: TRBD1 (5 bases). Germline loops: CDR1 SGHDN, CDR2 FVKESK. The CDR3 spans 15 residues. V lost 4 bases to trimming and J lost 0 bases, with 9 bases between them. The DNA of the CDR3 is TGTGCCAGCAGCCGGGACGATGCAACTAATGAAAAACTGTTTTTT. This translates into CASSRDDATNEKLFF.

The chain links TRBV20-1 to TRBJ2-7; unclear D gene. Germline loops: CDR1 DFQATT, CDR2 SNEGSKA (reference sequence). V lost 5 bases and J 4 bases, leaving 12 bases between the germline ends. This CDR3 comprises 12 residues. CDR3 region: CSASHILYEQYF. As DNA, the CDR3 is TGCAGTGCTTCCCATATCCTTTACGAGCAGTACTTC.

A single count supports this clonotype. V gene TRBV5-4 combines with J gene TRBJ1-6; D not certain. Trimming left V 5 bases short and J 12 bases short, with 15 bases between. Germline lookup yields CDR1 SGHNT and CDR2 YYREEE (reference sequence). CDR3 length: 13 residues. The CDR3 coding sequence is TGTGCCAGCAGGTCTTCCGGCGGGCAACCCCTCCACTTT. This gives the protein CASRSSGGQPLHF.

This clonotype was counted between two and nine times. The chain employs TRBV5-1 and TRBJ2-1; 7 bases fit TRBD1. The J segment lost 0 bases and the V segment lost 5 bases, leaving 5 bases of the junction unmatched. Per germline, CDR1 SGHRS and CDR2 YFSETQ. The CDR3 extends over 15 amino acids. Here the CDR3 reads CASRVTGFSYNEQFF. The CDR3 nucleotides are TGCGCCAGCAGAGTGACAGGGTTCTCCTACAATGAGCAGTTCTTC.

The rearrangement links TRBV5-1 to TRBJ2-5; 7 nucleotides align to TRBD1. The CDR3 covers 13 residues. J gave up 7 bases and V 4 bases, and 7 bases lay outside the gene matches. The germline CDR1 and CDR2 sequences are SGHRS and YFSETQ. This CDR3 reads CASSIGQVGTQYF. The CDR3 DNA reads as TGCGCCAGCAGCATAGGACAGGTCGGGACCCAGTACTTC. The entire variable domain, with the rest obtained from reference TRBV5-1 and TRBJ2-5, is as follows: KAGVTQTPRYLIKTRGQQVTLSCSPISGHRSVSWYQQTPGQGLQFLFEYFSETQRNKGNFPGRFSGRQFSNSRSEMNVSTLELGDSALYLCASSIGQVGTQYFGPGTRLLVL.

This clonotype was found a few times. The chain combines TRBV28 with TRBJ2-7; D unresolved. This CDR3 contains 12 residues. Germline V CDR1 and CDR2: MDHEN, SYDVKM. Trimming pared 10 bases from V and 4 bases from J, leaving 14 bases between. The CDR3 spells CAIQDQPYEQYF. The CDR3 DNA sequence: TGTGCCATTCAAGACCAGCCTTACGAGCAGTACTTC.

This chain connects TRBV5-1 to TRBJ2-1; no clear D gene. Trimming took off 3 bases at V and 4 bases at J, with 11 bases between the two ends. Germline V gives CDR1 SGHRS, CDR2 YFSETQ. The CDR3 runs 14 residues. The CDR3 is CASSWGGLYNEQFF. The CDR3 nucleotides read TGCGCCAGCAGCTGGGGTGGGCTGTACAATGAGCAGTTCTTC.

V is TRBV20-1 and J is TRBJ2-1; D perhaps matches TRBD2 (5 bases). Germline CDR1 is DFQATT and CDR2 is SNEGSKA (reference sequence). CDR3 length equals 14 residues. The CDR3 reads CSSPLGGYYNEQFF. The CDR3 DNA is TGCAGCTCCCCGTTAGGCGGGTACTACAATGAGCAGTTCTTC.

The gene calls are TRBV5-4 and TRBJ1-2; 7 nucleotides agree with TRBD1. Germline CDR1 reads SGHNT; CDR2 reads YYREEE (reference sequence). J was trimmed by 6 bases and V by 0 bases; bases with no gene match: 2. The CDR3 has 13 residues. CDR3 amino acids: CASSLAGGDGYTF. In nucleotides, the CDR3 is TGTGCCAGCAGCTTGGCAGGGGGAGATGGCTACACCTTC. The entire variable domain, with the rest obtained from reference TRBV5-4 and TRBJ1-2, is as follows: ETGVTQSPTHLIKTRGQQVTLRCSSQSGHNTVSWYQQALGQGPQFIFQYYREEENGRGNFPPRFSGLQFPNYSSELNVNALELDDSALYLCASSLAGGDGYTFGSGTRLTVV.

Only a few counts were recorded for this clonotype. V and J are TRBV29-1 and TRBJ2-7, with no clear D. With 6 bases removed from V and 0 bases from J, the gap between germline ends came to 6 bases. CDR1 is SQVTM and CDR2 is ANQGSEA in the germline V gene. The CDR3 is made up of 11 amino acids. Here the CDR3 DNA reads TGCAGCGTAAGAAACTCCTACGAGCAGTACTTC. This sequence encodes CSVRNSYEQYF.

The chain is built from TRBV5-1 and TRBJ2-1, with D possibly matching TRBD1 (5 bases). CDR3 length equals 16 residues. The V gene lost 0 bases and the J gene lost 4 bases, with 14 bases spanning the gap. Germline V CDR1 and CDR2: SGHRS, YFSETQ. This chain's CDR3 is CASSLAFDSQYNEQFF. CDR3 DNA: TGCGCCAGCAGCTTGGCCTTTGACAGTCAATACAATGAGCAGTTCTTC.

This clonotype was counted many times. This sequence joins TRBV20-1 and TRBJ2-6, with D tentatively TRBD2 (6 bases). Trimming removed 3 bases from V and 2 bases from J, with 14 bases in between. The CDR3 totals 16 residues. The germline V gene has CDR1 DFQATT and CDR2 SNEGSKA (reference sequence). CDR3 loop: CSARGREETGANVLTF. The CDR3 bases are TGCAGTGCTAGGGGCAGGGAGGAAACTGGGGCCAACGTCCTGACTTTC.

This clonotype was counted between two and nine times. The chain combines TRBV9 with TRBJ2-1, with TRBD1 as a possible D gene (6 bases). CDR3 length equals 17 residues. V lost 2 bases and J lost 10, with 25 bases in between. Germline CDR1 reads SGDLS; CDR2 reads YYNGEE. Here the CDR3 DNA reads TGTGCCAGCAGCGTTGCCCCCGGGACACTAGGAGCAGGGGAGCAGTTCTTC. It codes for CASSVAPGTLGAGEQFF. The full variable domain, rest sourced from reference TRBV9 and TRBJ2-1, is DSGVTQTPKHLITATGQRVTLRCSPRSGDLSVYWYQQSLDQGLQFLIQYYNGEERAKGNILERFSAQQFPDLHSELNLSSLELGDSALYFCASSVAPGTLGAGEQFFGPGTRLTVL.

This clonotype was counted at least ten times. The rearrangement joins TRBV5-1 to TRBJ1-5; D perhaps matches TRBD1 (5 bases). This CDR3 has 14 amino acids. CDR1 SGHRS and CDR2 YFSETQ come from the germline V gene. Trimming shortened V by 2 bases and J by 2 bases, and 8 bases separated the two germline ends. As DNA, the CDR3 is TGCGCCAGCAGCTTCGACAGTGGCAATCAGCCCCAGCATTTT. Residues: CASSFDSGNQPQHF.

This clonotype has only one observation. Here the CDR3 reads CASSRGSFGNEQFF. DNA of the CDR3: TGTGCCAGCAGCCGGGGCTCCTTTGGGAATGAGCAGTTCTTC. The chain uses TRBV7-9 and TRBJ2-1; D assignment may be TRBD1 or TRBD2 (5 bases each). Trimming took off 5 bases at V and 7 bases at J, with 15 bases between the two ends. The CDR3 has 14 residues. Germline-derived CDR1 and CDR2 are SEHNR and FQNEAQ (reference sequence).

This rearrangement joins TRBV20-1 to TRBJ2-7; possibly TRBD1 or TRBD2 for D (5 bases each). This CDR3 has 16 residues. V was shortened by 2 bases and J by 0 bases, with 17 bases between the two germline ends. Germline assignment: CDR1 DFQATT and CDR2 SNEGSKA (reference sequence). The CDR3 loop reads CSARKRDLRSSYEQYF. The CDR3 bases are TGCAGTGCTAGAAAAAGGGACCTTAGGAGCTCCTACGAGCAGTACTTC.

The CDR3, as DNA: TGTGCCAGCAGCTTAGGGAGGGGACCGGAACCCTATTCACCCCTCCACTTT. Encoded protein: CASSLGRGPEPYSPLHF. The chain has TRBV7-9 and TRBJ1-6; possibly TRBD1 for D (5 bases). This CDR3 spans 17 amino acids. Trimming left V 1 base short and J 8 bases short, with 18 bases between. CDR1 is SEHNR and CDR2 is FQNEAQ in the germline V gene (reference sequence).